The clone carrying this T cell receptor (beta chain) was seen a handful of times. After extraction with the RNeasy kit, roughly 0.45 to 1 ug of the RNA was reverse transcribed using random hexamers. Via MiXCR, TCRdb re-called the immunoSEQ multiplex PCR reads, giving one row per CDR3 protein. The sample lists a few hundred thousand distinct CDR3 sequences; around 93% were seen once. CDR3 length equals 12 residues. Germline V gene lookup returns CDR1 MNHNS and CDR2 SASEGT. V was shortened by 6 bases and J by 2 bases, with 8 bases between the two germline ends. This sample is drawn from a study of CD8 T cells in Susac syndrome. CD8+ and CD4+ T cells from blood underwent TCR beta sequencing.

The sequence was collected from a human donor with multiple sclerosis. The sample taken for sequencing was CD4+ T cells from PBMCs. The J gene is TRBJ2-7, the V gene TRBV6-1; D not certain. DNA for the CDR3: TGTGCCAGCAGAGGAAGGACCTACGAGCAGTACTTC. Its protein product is CASRGRTYEQYF.